A single sample gave rise to the 16 T cell receptor beta chains below, sequenced in a study of Graves' ophthalmopathy and Graves' hyperthyroidism. The TCR beta CDR3 regions underwent amplification from RNA transcripts. Scientists carried out first-round RT-PCR using HTBI primers and then a second-round multiplex PCR. Using its own MiXCR run on the multiplex PCR reads, TCRdb lists one record per CDR3 protein. The sample yields approximately 700,000 distinct CDR3 sequences, roughly 40% seen once. The sequenced material came from peripheral blood. Receptor source: an adult man with Graves' ophthalmopathy.

Note on this clonotype: This may stem from a read error, because a much larger clone lies one nucleotide away. This chain connects TRBV19 to TRBJ1-5, with D uncertain. The germline CDR1 and CDR2 sequences are LNHDA and SQIVND (reference sequence). The germline V and J ends were trimmed by 5 bases and 7 bases, with 9 bases remaining between them. This CDR3 has 12 residues. CDR3 sequence (DNA): TGTGCCAGTAGTGTACAGCTGCAGCCCCAGCATTTT. It is translated as CASSVQLQPQHF. The full variable domain, with the rest looked up from reference TRBV19 and TRBJ1-5, is DGGITQSPKYLFRKEGQNVTLSCEQNLNHDAMYWYRQDPGQGLRLIYYSQIVNDFQKGDIAEGYSVSREKKESFPLTVTSAQKNPTAFYLCASSVQLQPQHFGDGTRLSIL.

The chain combines TRBV10-3 with TRBJ2-7, with D possibly TRBD2 on 5 matching bases. The germline CDR1 and CDR2 sequences are ENHRY and SYGVKD. Deletions cut 6 bases from V and 8 bases from J, with 8 bases between. The CDR3 is made up of 10 amino acids. For the CDR3, the DNA is TGTGCCATCAGAAGGGAGCAGCAGTACTTC. It yields the protein CAIRREQQYF.

Details on this clonotype: Since a far larger clone is one base different, this is likely a read error. Since no conserved phenylalanine or tryptophan closes the CDR3, a read error is the likely cause. This chain uses TRBV11-2 with TRBJ1-5; TRBD1 aligns across 8 bases. Germline-derived CDR1 and CDR2 are SGHAT and FQNNGV. J lost 6 bases, V lost 0 bases, and 1 base had no gene match. CDR3 length: 14 amino acids. The CDR3 is CASSLDRGPQPQHL. Written as DNA, the CDR3 is TGTGCCAGCAGCTTAGACAGGGGGCCTCAGCCCCAGCATCTT.

The CDR3 sequence is CASTYGKDYQETQYF. The CDR3 nucleotides read TGTGCCAGCACTTACGGGAAGGACTATCAAGAGACCCAGTACTTC. V usage is TRBV6-1 and J usage is TRBJ2-5, with D maybe TRBD2 (6 bases). V was shortened by 7 bases and J by 2 bases, with 17 bases between the two germline ends. The CDR3 sequence is 15 residues long. From germline, CDR1 is MNHNS and CDR2 SASEGT.

This clonotype was detected many times. V is TRBV15 and J is TRBJ1-4, with D maybe TRBD1 (6 bases). Per the germline V gene, CDR1 is LNHNV and CDR2 is YYDKDF (reference sequence). The V gene lost 3 bases and the J gene lost 6 bases, with 11 bases spanning the gap. The CDR3 covers 14 residues. In nucleotides, the CDR3 is TGTGCCACCAGCAGTTTTAAGGGGGATGAAAAACTGTTTTTT. Residues: CATSSFKGDEKLFF.

This clonotype has just a few counts. The chain joins TRBV7-6 to TRBJ2-6, with D perhaps matching TRBD1 or TRBD2 (6 bases each). The germline CDR1 and CDR2 sequences are SGHVS and FNYEAQ. With 4 bases removed from V and 0 bases from J, the gap between germline ends came to 19 bases. The length of the CDR3 is 19 residues. As DNA, the CDR3 is TGTGCCAGCAGCTCCACAGGGAGGCGCCGGTTCTCTGGGGCCAACGTCCTGACTTTC. Translation gives CASSSTGRRRFSGANVLTF.

The rearrangement uses TRBV19 and TRBJ1-5; D unresolved. This CDR3 region has 13 residues. In germline, CDR1 is LNHDA, CDR2 SQIVND (reference sequence). Deletions cut 5 bases from V and 4 bases from J, with 9 bases between. The CDR3 reads CASSEVQNQPQHF. CDR3 nucleotides: TGTGCCAGTAGTGAAGTTCAAAATCAGCCCCAGCATTTT.

The gene calls are TRBV5-5 and TRBJ1-3; D unresolved. The CDR3 is made up of 16 amino acids. The ends were cut back, 4 bases at V and 0 bases at J, with 14 bases in the middle. Looked up from germline, CDR1 is SGHKS and CDR2 is YYEKEE (reference sequence). The CDR3 DNA is TGTGCCAGCAGCCAAGTCGCCCTGGGCTCTGGAAACACCATATATTTT. Translation: CASSQVALGSGNTIYF.

This chain uses TRBV9 with TRBJ2-7; possibly TRBD1 for D (5 bases). The CDR3 is 14 amino acids. V lost 3 bases to trimming and J lost 0 bases, with 10 bases between them. Germline loops: CDR1 SGDLS, CDR2 YYNGEE. CDR3 coding DNA: TGTGCCAGCAGCGAACAGGTGAACTCCTACGAGCAGTACTTC. It specifies CASSEQVNSYEQYF.

This clonotype has just one count. A read error may produce the germline difference seen at one junction end. This chain links TRBV2 with TRBJ2-7, with 8 bases aligning to TRBD1. There are 15 residues in the CDR3. In germline, CDR1 is SNHLY, CDR2 FYNNEI. CDR3 coding DNA: TGCAGTGCTAGAGCTCGGACAGGGCCGCCCTACGAGCAGTACTTC. Translation: CSARARTGPPYEQYF.

This clonotype was counted between two and nine times. This chain connects TRBV20-1 to TRBJ2-5; TRBD1 aligns across 7 bases. This CDR3 comprises 12 residues. V trimming: 6 bases; J trimming: 7 bases; junction bases outside the gene matches: 8. Germline assignment: CDR1 DFQATT and CDR2 SNEGSKA (reference sequence). For the CDR3, the DNA is TGCAGTGCGGGGACAGAAAAGGGGACCCAGTACTTC. Amino acid sequence: CSAGTEKGTQYF.

The chain is built from TRBV7-2 and TRBJ2-5, with D perhaps TRBD1 (5 bases). Germline loops: CDR1 SGHTA, CDR2 FQGNSA. The CDR3 contains 15 residues. Trimming cost V 0 bases and J 3 bases, with 11 bases left between them. For the CDR3, the DNA is TGTGCCAGCAGCTTAGCGCAGGGCCCCGAAGAGACCCAGTACTTC. Protein sequence: CASSLAQGPEETQYF. The whole variable domain, remainder taken from reference TRBV7-2 and TRBJ2-5, is GAGVSQSPSNKVTEKGKDVELRCDPISGHTALYWYRQSLGQGLEFLIYFQGNSAPDKSGLPSDRFSAERTGGSVSTLTIQRTQQEDSAVYLCASSLAQGPEETQYFGPGTRLLVL.

This sequence joins TRBV29-1 and TRBJ2-7, with D tentatively TRBD1 or TRBD2 (6 bases each). The germline gives CDR1 SQVTM, CDR2 ANQGSEA. V dropped 5 bases and J dropped 2 bases, with 16 bases sitting between them. The length of the CDR3 is 14 residues. CDR3 nucleotide sequence: TGCAGCGTTAGTGGGGGGCCAGGGACCTACGAGCAGTACTTC. The encoded protein is CSVSGGPGTYEQYF.

This clonotype was counted ten times or more. The chain joins TRBV4-3 to TRBJ1-1; the D gene is possibly TRBD1 (6 bases). Trimming took off 3 bases at V and 1 base at J, with 9 bases between the two ends. The CDR3 loop spans 14 amino acids. Germline-derived CDR1 and CDR2 are LGHNA and YSLEER. CDR3 coding DNA: TGCGCCAGCAGCCAGGACAGCTGGAACACTGAAGCTTTCTTT. Residues: CASSQDSWNTEAFF.

This chain joins TRBV9 and TRBJ2-5, with 7 nucleotides matching TRBD1. Germline trimming cut 4 bases from V and 2 bases from J; bases unmatched to any gene: 8. Germline V gene data show CDR1 as SGDLS and CDR2 as YYNGEE. CDR3 length: 15 residues. The CDR3 region has the DNA TGTGCCAGCAGCCAAGTACCGGACAGGCAAGAGACCCAGTACTTC. Its protein is CASSQVPDRQETQYF.

This clonotype was counted at least ten times. This chain links TRBV24-1 with TRBJ2-7, with 7 bases that match TRBD2. Losses at the gene ends were 2 bases for V and 5 bases for J; bases not matched to a gene: 8. CDR1 and CDR2 (germline): KGHDR, SFDVKD. The CDR3 spans 15 residues. The CDR3 nucleotides read TGTGCCACCAGTGATTGGGCGGGAGATACGAACGAGCAGTACTTC. Amino acid sequence: CATSDWAGDTNEQYF.